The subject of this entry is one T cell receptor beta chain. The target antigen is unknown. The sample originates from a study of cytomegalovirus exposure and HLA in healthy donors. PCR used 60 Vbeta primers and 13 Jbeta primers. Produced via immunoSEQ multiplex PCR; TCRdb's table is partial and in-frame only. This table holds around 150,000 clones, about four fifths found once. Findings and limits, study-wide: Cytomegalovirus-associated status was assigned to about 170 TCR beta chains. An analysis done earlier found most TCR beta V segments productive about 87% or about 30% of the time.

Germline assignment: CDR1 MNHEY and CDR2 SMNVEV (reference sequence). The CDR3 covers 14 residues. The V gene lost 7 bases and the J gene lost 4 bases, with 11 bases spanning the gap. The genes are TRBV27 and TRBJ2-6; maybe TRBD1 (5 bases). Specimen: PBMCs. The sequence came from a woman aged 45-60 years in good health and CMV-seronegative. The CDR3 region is CASKGAGGANVLTF. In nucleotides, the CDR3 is TGTGCCAGCAAAGGGGCTGGAGGGGCCAACGTCCTGACTTTC. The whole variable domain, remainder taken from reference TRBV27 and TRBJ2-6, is EAQVTQNPRYLITVTGKKLTVTCSQNMNHEYMSWYRQDPGLGLRQIYYSMNVEVTDKGDVPEGYKVSRKEKRNFPLILESPSPNQTSLYFCASKGAGGANVLTFGAGSRLTVL.